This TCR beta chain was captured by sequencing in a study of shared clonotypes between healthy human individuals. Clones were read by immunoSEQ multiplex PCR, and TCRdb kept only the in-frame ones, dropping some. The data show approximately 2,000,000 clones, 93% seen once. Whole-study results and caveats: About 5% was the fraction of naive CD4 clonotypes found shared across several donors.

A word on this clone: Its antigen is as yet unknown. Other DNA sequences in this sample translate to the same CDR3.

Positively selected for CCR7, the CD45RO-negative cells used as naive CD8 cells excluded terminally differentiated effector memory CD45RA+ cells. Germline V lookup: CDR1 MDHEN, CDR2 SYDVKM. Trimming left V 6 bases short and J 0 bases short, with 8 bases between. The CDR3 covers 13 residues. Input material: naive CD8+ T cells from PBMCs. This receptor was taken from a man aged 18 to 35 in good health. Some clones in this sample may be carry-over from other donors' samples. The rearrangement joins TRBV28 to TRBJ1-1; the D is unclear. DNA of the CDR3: TGTGCCAGCAGCCTGGGGATGAACACTGAAGCTTTCTTT. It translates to CASSLGMNTEAFF.